This is a list of T cell receptor beta chains from one sample in a study of blood T cell repertoires in COVID-19. Sequencing used immunoSEQ multiplex PCR; TCRdb keeps in-frame clones, though not all of them. In the table there are 450,000 to 500,000 clones, 75% to 90% of which are singletons. The sequenced material came from PBMCs or T cells enriched from blood (not recorded which). The receptors come from a woman aged 18 to 35 who had recovered from COVID-19. The CDR3 runs from the conserved cysteine through the conserved F or W. The order of the fields is J gene, clone size, V gene, D gene, CDR3 protein, CDR3 DNA. A D gene is named only where the DNA matches it firmly. Where a row states a size, it is once, few, many or the class of an expanded clone; other rows omit it.

TRBJ2-1 - TRBV5-5 TRBD2 CASSLGLADPYNEQFF TGTGCCAGCAGCTTGGGACTAGCGGACCCTTACAATGAGCAGTTCTTC
TRBJ1-2 - TRBV5-8 TRBD1 CASSLGTGSYGYTF TGTGCCAGCAGCCTAGGGACAGGGAGCTATGGCTACACCTTC
TRBJ2-2 - TRBV11-2 - CASSLRNMNTGELFF TGTGCCAGCAGCTTGCGAAATATGAACACCGGGGAGCTGTTTTTT
TRBJ1-1 - TRBV30 - CAWTQETEAFF TGTGCCTGGACCCAGGAAACTGAAGCTTTCTTT
TRBJ1-6 few TRBV7-9 - CASSFWTDNSPLHF TGTGCCAGCAGCTTCTGGACAGACAATTCACCCCTCCACTTT
TRBJ2-1 - TRBV7-8 TRBD1 CASSFRQGRFLNEQFF TGTGCCAGCAGCTTCCGACAGGGGCGCTTTTTGAATGAGCAGTTCTTC
TRBJ1-2 - TRBV6-5 - CASSPMTIFYGYTF TGTGCCAGCAGTCCGATGACAATTTTCTATGGCTACACCTTC
TRBJ1-1 - TRBV6-5 TRBD1 CASTPTGFAEAFF TGTGCCAGCACTCCGACAGGGTTTGCTGAAGCTTTCTTT
TRBJ2-7 - TRBV10-2 - CASSDQGPEQYF TGCGCCAGCAGTGATCAGGGTCCCGAGCAGTACTTC
TRBJ1-1 - TRBV29-1 - CSVEDGVGGNTEAFF TGCAGCGTTGAAGATGGTGTCGGGGGGAACACTGAAGCTTTCTTT
TRBJ1-1 - TRBV28 TRBD1 CASSSGQGTTEAFF TGTGCCAGCAGTTCCGGACAGGGGACCACTGAAGCTTTCTTT
TRBJ2-3 - TRBV5-1 - CASSYDTDPSTDTQYF TGCGCCAGCAGCTATGACACCGACCCTAGCACAGATACGCAGTATTTT
TRBJ1-2 - TRBV2 TRBD1 CASSERDRGLYGYTF TGTGCCAGCAGTGAAAGGGACAGGGGGCTCTACGGCTACACCTTC
TRBJ1-1 - TRBV7-9 - CASSLEGPTEAFF TGTGCCAGCAGCTTAGAGGGGCCCACTGAAGCTTTCTTT
TRBJ2-1 - TRBV25-1 TRBD1 CASSEGQGREQFF TGTGCCAGCAGTGAGGGACAGGGACGTGAGCAGTTCTTC
TRBJ1-4 once TRBV5-4 - CASSLAGATNEKLFF TGTGCCAGCAGCTTGGCCGGGGCAACTAATGAAAAACTGTTTTTT
TRBJ2-3 - TRBV9 - CASSLRTDTQYF TGTGCCAGCAGCCTTCGTACAGATACGCAGTATTTT
TRBJ2-7 - TRBV11-2 - CASNPGWGEQYF TGTGCCAGCAATCCAGGGTGGGGCGAGCAGTACTTC
TRBJ2-7 - TRBV7-9 - CASSLNRQGIIYEQYF TGTGCCAGCAGCTTAAATCGTCAGGGCATAATCTACGAGCAGTACTTC
TRBJ1-2 - TRBV18 TRBD1 CASSDGTGGFGYTF TGTGCCAGCTCCGATGGGACAGGGGGCTTCGGCTACACCTTC
TRBJ2-7 - TRBV3-1/TRBV3-2 TRBD1 CASSQALGTGNEQYF TGTGCCAGCAGCCAAGCGCTAGGGACAGGGAACGAGCAGTACTTC
TRBJ2-5 - TRBV5-1 TRBD1 CASSLQGLEETQYF TGCGCCAGCAGCTTACAGGGGCTCGAGGAGACCCAGTACTTC
TRBJ2-7 once TRBV5-1 TRBD1 CASRRQGHEQYF TGCGCCAGCAGGAGACAGGGCCACGAGCAGTACTTC
TRBJ1-2 few TRBV4-2 TRBD1 CASSPAGQGLSHGYTF TGTGCCAGCAGCCCAGCGGGACAGGGCCTGTCCCATGGCTACACCTTC
TRBJ2-1 - TRBV9 - CASSVGGQGAYNEQFF TGTGCCAGCAGCGTAGGGGGGCAGGGCGCCTACAATGAGCAGTTCTTC
TRBJ2-7 once TRBV5-1 - CASSAQGSGAYEQYF TGCGCCAGCAGCGCACAGGGAAGTGGGGCCTACGAGCAGTACTTC
TRBJ1-2 - TRBV30 - CAWTTRMYYGYTF TGTGCCTGGACGACCAGGATGTACTATGGCTACACCTTC
TRBJ1-3 - TRBV5-1 - CASSLAPVWGNTIYF TGCGCCAGCAGCTTGGCCCCAGTGTGGGGAAACACCATATATTTT
TRBJ1-1 - TRBV5-1 TRBD1 CASSTRTGNTEAFF TGCGCCAGCAGCACTCGGACAGGGAACACTGAAGCTTTCTTT
TRBJ2-5 - TRBV29-1 TRBD1 CSVQGARDSGWETQYF TGCAGCGTTCAGGGGGCAAGGGATAGCGGATGGGAGACCCAGTACTTC
TRBJ1-3 - TRBV5-1 TRBD1 CASSLQPGQGNTIYF TGCGCCAGCAGCTTGCAGCCGGGACAGGGAAACACCATATATTTT
TRBJ2-7 - TRBV6-5 - CASSFDRSYEQYF TGTGCCAGCAGCTTCGACAGGTCCTACGAGCAGTACTTC
TRBJ1-1 - TRBV5-4 - CASSSKGDAEAFF TGTGCCAGCAGCTCTAAGGGGGACGCTGAAGCTTTCTTT
TRBJ2-1 - TRBV6-5 - CASRRDGEENEQFF TGTGCCAGCCGGCGGGACGGGGAAGAGAATGAGCAGTTCTTC
TRBJ1-4 - TRBV28 TRBD1 CASSLLGQGDEKLFF TGTGCCAGCAGTTTGTTGGGACAGGGTGATGAAAAACTGTTTTTT
TRBJ1-3 - TRBV3-1/TRBV3-2 - CASSQDRSGNTIYF TGTGCCAGCAGCCAAGATAGAAGCGGAAACACCATATATTTT
TRBJ1-1 - TRBV4-2 TRBD1 CASSQSDRGMNTEAFF TGTGCCAGCAGCCAAAGCGACAGGGGAATGAACACTGAAGCTTTCTTT
TRBJ1-5 - TRBV13 - CASSFGNQPQHF TGTGCCAGCAGCTTCGGGAATCAGCCCCAGCATTTT
TRBJ2-2 - TRBV24-1 TRBD2 CATRGEGPTGELFF TGTGCCACCCGTGGGGAGGGACCCACCGGGGAGCTGTTTTTT
TRBJ2-1 - TRBV28 - CASRSSSSGYNEQFF TGTGCCAGCCGTTCTTCGAGTAGCGGATACAATGAGCAGTTCTTC
TRBJ1-4 - TRBV19 - CASSIAGATNEKLFF TGTGCCAGTAGTATAGCCGGTGCAACTAATGAAAAACTGTTTTTT
TRBJ1-6 - TRBV2 - CASSFGSSYNSPLHF TGTGCCAGCAGTTTCGGGAGCTCCTATAATTCACCCCTCCACTTT
TRBJ1-5 - TRBV30 - CAWSGGQVGQPQHF TGTGCCTGGAGTGGAGGGCAGGTCGGTCAGCCCCAGCATTTT